The rows below give T cell receptor beta chains drawn from one sample of a study of type 1 regulatory T cells. Each CDR3 protein gets one entry after TCRdb re-called the reads with MiXCR. The sample carries about 69,000 distinct CDR3 sequences, about 20% recorded once. These receptors are not linked to any known antigen. The sequenced sample was cultured type 1 regulatory T (Tr1) cells, either the whole culture or a sorted fraction (not recorded which). Receptor source: a human donor in good health. The CDR3 runs from the conserved cysteine through the conserved F or W. The D gene is left open where the match is weak. Where a row states a size, it is once, few, many or the class of an expanded clone; other rows omit it.

d_gene	j_gene	abundance	v_gene	CDR3nt	CDR3aa
TRBD2	TRBJ2-3	-	TRBV5-6	TGTGCCGTTTGGACTAGCGGGAGGTCAGATACGCAGTATTTT	CAVWTSGRSDTQYF
TRBD2	TRBJ2-7	medium-sized	TRBV12-3/TRBV12-4	TGTGCCAGCAGGTCCTCAGGGACTAGGGAGCAGTACTTC	CASRSSGTREQYF
-	TRBJ1-2	-	TRBV7-2	TGTGCCAGCAGCTTAGCGGAGGTTAGGGGCTACACCTTC	CASSLAEVRGYTF
-	TRBJ2-5	-	TRBV20-1	TGCAGTGCCCCAAGACAGGGAGGAGAGACCCAGTACTTC	CSAPRQGGETQYF
-	TRBJ2-3	-	TRBV5-1	TGCGCCAGCAGCTTGGGTCCTACTCCCGCAGATACGCAGTATTTT	CASSLGPTPADTQYF
-	TRBJ2-7	few	TRBV9	TGTGCCAGCAGCGTAGCCCCTGGGTACGAGCAGTACTTC	CASSVAPGYEQYF
TRBD2	TRBJ2-5	medium-sized	TRBV7-2	TGTGCCAGCAGCTTACAAGGGACTAGCGGGAGCCAGGAGACCCAGTACTTC	CASSLQGTSGSQETQYF
-	TRBJ1-4	few	TRBV27	TGTGCCAGCAGTTTATTGAGGGGCCTTGGGGATGAAAAACTGTTTTTT	CASSLLRGLGDEKLFF
TRBD1	TRBJ2-3	-	TRBV12-3/TRBV12-4	TGTGCCAGCAGTCCTAAGCTCCGGGACAGCCACACAGATACGCAGTATTTT	CASSPKLRDSHTDTQYF
-	TRBJ2-3	medium-sized	TRBV7-2	TGTGCCAGCAGCTTAGTTGTAGATACGCAGTATTTT	CASSLVVDTQYF
-	TRBJ1-1	-	TRBV7-2	TGTGCCAGCAGCAAAATGTGGGTGAACACTGAAGCTTTCTTT	CASSKMWVNTEAFF
-	TRBJ2-3	few	TRBV12-3/TRBV12-4	TGTGCCAGCCGGTCCGAACTAGCTGGAGCGAATACGCAGTATTTT	CASRSELAGANTQYF
-	TRBJ1-3	-	TRBV6-6	TGTGCCAGCAGCCCCGCCGGGCTCTCTGGAAACACCATATATTTT	CASSPAGLSGNTIYF
-	TRBJ1-2	few	TRBV3-1	TGTGCCAGCAGCCAAGTCGGGGATGGCTACACCTTC	CASSQVGDGYTF
TRBD1	TRBJ1-4	few	TRBV25-1	TGTGCCAGCAGTGAACACAGGGGAAATGAAAAACTGTTTTTT	CASSEHRGNEKLFF
TRBD1	TRBJ1-2	-	TRBV12-3/TRBV12-4	TGTGCCAGCAGTCCAAATAGGGACAGGGGTCGAAATGGCTACACCTTC	CASSPNRDRGRNGYTF
TRBD2	TRBJ2-1	-	TRBV20-1	TGCAGTGCTAGAGCAGCTAGCGGGAGCAATGAGCAGTTCTTC	CSARAASGSNEQFF
-	TRBJ1-1	once	TRBV29-1	TGCAGCTTGATGGCCCAGAACACTGAAGCTTTCTTT	CSLMAQNTEAFF
TRBD1	TRBJ2-4	-	TRBV28	TGTGCCAGCAGTTCGACAGGGCCCCCCATTCAGTACTTC	CASSSTGPPIQYF
TRBD2	TRBJ2-3	few	TRBV12-3/TRBV12-4	TGTGCCACGCGACTAGCGGGAGGAGGAGATACGCAGTATTTT	CATRLAGGGDTQYF
TRBD2	TRBJ2-3	-	TRBV7-2	TGTGCCAGCAGCCGATTAGCGGGCCTCAGGGATACGCAGTATTTT	CASSRLAGLRDTQYF
-	TRBJ2-7	-	TRBV25-1	TGTGCCAGCAGCATCAGAAGCGAGCAGTACTTC	CASSIRSEQYF
TRBD1	TRBJ1-1	few	TRBV20-1	TGCAGTGCTCTACACAGGGGAGGCACTGAAGCTTTCTTT	CSALHRGGTEAFF
-	TRBJ1-1	-	TRBV7-9	TGTGCCAGCAGCTTATCCCTATCGAGTTCTTTCTTT	CASSLSLSSSFF
-	TRBJ2-5	few	TRBV3-1	TGTGCCAGCACCTGGGTCGGCGAGACCCAGTACTTC	CASTWVGETQYF
-	TRBJ1-2	few	TRBV20-1	TGCAGTGCTAGAGCTGCCGCTTGGGAACATGGCTACACCTTC	CSARAAAWEHGYTF
TRBD2	TRBJ2-1	-	TRBV6-2/TRBV6-3	TGTGCCAGCACCGAGGGTCGACTAGCGGGAGGAAGGTACAATGAGCAGTTCTTC	CASTEGRLAGGRYNEQFF
TRBD1	TRBJ2-5	few	TRBV5-1	TGCGCCAGCAGCTCAGTGACAGGGGTGGAGACCCAGTACTTC	CASSSVTGVETQYF
-	TRBJ2-3	-	TRBV4-1	TGCGCCAGCAGCCAAGACAGTTACACAGATACGCAGTATTTT	CASSQDSYTDTQYF
-	TRBJ1-6	-	TRBV7-2	TGTGCCAGCAGCGAGAACCTCAGCTCACCCCTCCGCTTT	CASSENLSSPLRF
TRBD1	TRBJ1-1	few	TRBV30	TGTGCCTGGAGGACACAGGGGGCCACTGAAGCTTTCTTT	CAWRTQGATEAFF
-	TRBJ1-1	few	TRBV7-8	TGTGCCAGCAGCTTAGCGGGGAGGGAAGCTTTCTTT	CASSLAGREAFF
-	TRBJ1-1	-	TRBV19	TGTGCCAGTAGTACCCGCCCGAACACTGAAGCTTTCTTT	CASSTRPNTEAFF
TRBD1	TRBJ2-2	-	TRBV9	TGCGCCAGCAGCTCGGGACAGGGGTTAACCGGGGAGCTGTTTTTT	CASSSGQGLTGELFF
TRBD2	TRBJ2-1	-	TRBV20-1	TGCAGTGCTAGAGATACTAGACTAGCGGGAGGGGAGCAGTTCTTC	CSARDTRLAGGEQFF
-	TRBJ2-5	few	TRBV15	TGTGCCACCAGTCGATCCCAAGAGACCCAGTACTTC	CATSRSQETQYF
-	TRBJ1-4	many	TRBV29-1	TGCAGCGTTCGAGGGGCTAATGAAAAACTGTTTTTT	CSVRGANEKLFF
TRBD2	TRBJ2-1	many	TRBV28	TGTGCCACCCGGGGAGCGGGAGGAACTGAGCAGTTCTTC	CATRGAGGTEQFF
-	TRBJ2-5	few	TRBV7-2	TGTGCCAGCAGCGCCCCCCGAGCGCTCCTCCGGGAGACCCAGTACTTC	CASSAPRALLRETQYF
-	TRBJ2-1	-	TRBV7-2	TGTGCCACCAGCCGGGACGCTTACAATGAGCAGTTCTTC	CATSRDAYNEQFF
-	TRBJ2-6	-	TRBV5-1	TGCGCCAGCAGCGGGACATCTTTCTCTGGGGCCAACGTCCTGACTTTC	CASSGTSFSGANVLTF
TRBD1	TRBJ1-4	-	TRBV5-1	TGCGCCAGCAGCTCCGGGACAGGGGACGAAAAACTGTTTTTT	CASSSGTGDEKLFF
TRBD2	TRBJ2-3	-	TRBV2	TGTGCCAGCAAGCGGGAGGGCCAGACAGATACGCAGTATTTT	CASKREGQTDTQYF
TRBD1	TRBJ1-2	few	TRBV20-1	TGCAGTGCTAGAGACCCCAGGGGGGGCTATGGCTACACCTTC	CSARDPRGGYGYTF
-	TRBJ1-1	few	TRBV3-1	TGTGCCAGCAGCCAATTGGGTGCGGGGTCTGAAGCTTTCTTT	CASSQLGAGSEAFF
-	TRBJ2-1	few	TRBV7-8	TGTGCCAGCAGCAAAACCAATCTCCTCGCAAACAATGAGCAGTTCTTC	CASSKTNLLANNEQFF
-	TRBJ1-1	few	TRBV10-3	TGTGCCATCAGTGACTCGGGGGGCTCGGTGAACACTGAAGCTTTCTTT	CAISDSGGSVNTEAFF
-	TRBJ2-7	-	TRBV20-1	TGCAGTGCTAGAGGTTGGGCGGGGAGCTACGAGCAGTACTTC	CSARGWAGSYEQYF
TRBD2	TRBJ2-1	few	TRBV12-3/TRBV12-4	TGTGCCAGCAGTTCATCCGGGACTACGTCAAATGAGCAGTTCTTC	CASSSSGTTSNEQFF
-	TRBJ2-1	-	TRBV5-1	TGCGCCAGCAGCTTGTTGGCAGTAGCGGACAATGAGCAGTTCTTC	CASSLLAVADNEQFF
-	TRBJ2-6	medium-sized	TRBV7-2	TGTGCCAGCAGCTTTGTTGGGACTGCTGGGGCCAACGTCCTGACTTTC	CASSFVGTAGANVLTF